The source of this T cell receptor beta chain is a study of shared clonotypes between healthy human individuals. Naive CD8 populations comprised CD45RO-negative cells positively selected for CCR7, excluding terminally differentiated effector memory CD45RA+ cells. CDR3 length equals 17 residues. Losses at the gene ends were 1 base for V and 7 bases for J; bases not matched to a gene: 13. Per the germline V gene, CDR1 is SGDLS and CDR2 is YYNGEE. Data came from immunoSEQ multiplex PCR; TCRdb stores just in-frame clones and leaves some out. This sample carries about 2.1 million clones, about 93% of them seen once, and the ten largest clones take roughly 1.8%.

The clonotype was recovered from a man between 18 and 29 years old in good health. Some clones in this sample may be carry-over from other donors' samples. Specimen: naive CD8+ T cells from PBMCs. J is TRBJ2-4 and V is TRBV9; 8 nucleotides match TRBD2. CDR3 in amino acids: CASSVSGGAGGGNIQYF. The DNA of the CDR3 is TGTGCCAGCAGCGTAAGCGGGGGCGCGGGTGGAGGGAACATTCAGTACTTC. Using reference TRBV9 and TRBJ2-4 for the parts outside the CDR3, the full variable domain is DSGVTQTPKHLITATGQRVTLRCSPRSGDLSVYWYQQSLDQGLQFLIQYYNGEERAKGNILERFSAQQFPDLHSELNLSSLELGDSALYFCASSVSGGAGGGNIQYFGAGTRLSVL.